The rows below give T cell receptor beta chains drawn from one sample of a study of T cell responses to AZD1222 COVID-19 vaccine. Clones were sequenced by immunoSEQ multiplex PCR, and TCRdb holds only the in-frame ones, with some missing. The repertoire holds 96,000 or so clones, roughly nine tenths seen once, with approximately 1.5% in the top ten. Sequences were derived from peripheral blood, sampled on day 0 of AZD1222 vaccination. The source is an adult in good health. Both conserved end residues are part of each CDR3. Each record gives: V gene, clone size, D gene, J gene, CDR3 protein, CDR3 DNA. The D gene is left open where the match is weak. A row's size may be missing; if present it is once, few, many or a size class.

>TRBV6-6|once|TRBD1|TRBJ1-1
CASSSGRGQGAFF
TGTGCCAGCAGTTCAGGCAGGGGGCAGGGAGCTTTCTTT
>TRBV12-3/TRBV12-4|NA|NA|TRBJ2-7
CASRRTEDYEQYF
TGTGCCAGCAGGCGGACAGAAGACTACGAGCAGTACTTC
>TRBV7-9|NA|NA|TRBJ2-1
CASSLGWSSYNEQFF
TGTGCCAGCAGCTTAGGGTGGAGCTCCTACAATGAGCAGTTCTTC
>TRBV19|NA|NA|TRBJ1-2
CASSIRGRGYGYTF
TGTGCCAGTAGTATTCGGGGGCGCGGTTATGGCTACACCTTC
>TRBV10-3|NA|TRBD1|TRBJ1-4
CAISKDGTGGMTNEKLFF
TGTGCCATCAGTAAAGACGGGACAGGGGGCATGACTAATGAAAAACTGTTTTTT
>TRBV11-2|NA|NA|TRBJ2-2
CASSLDRPTGELFF
TGTGCCAGCAGCTTAGACAGACCCACCGGGGAGCTGTTTTTT
>TRBV29-1|NA|NA|TRBJ1-1
CSAIQTATKPEAFF
TGCAGCGCGATCCAGACAGCCACAAAACCTGAAGCTTTCTTT
>TRBV11-2|NA|NA|TRBJ1-1
CASSLGWGDTEAFF
TGTGCCAGCAGCTTAGGGTGGGGGGATACTGAAGCTTTCTTT
>TRBV9|NA|NA|TRBJ2-5
CASSLSGQETQYF
TGTGCCAGCAGCCTATCTGGCCAAGAGACCCAGTACTTC
>TRBV10-3|NA|TRBD1|TRBJ1-4
CAISESTGGEKLFF
TGTGCCATCAGTGAGTCGACAGGGGGGGAAAAACTGTTTTTT
>TRBV19|once|NA|TRBJ2-7
CASSRSPGGGYEQYF
TGTGCCAGTAGCCGCTCTCCAGGGGGAGGCTACGAGCAGTACTTC
>TRBV2|few|NA|TRBJ1-2
CASRSVITGYTF
TGTGCCAGCAGGTCGGTAATAACAGGCTACACCTTC
>TRBV10-2|NA|NA|TRBJ1-2
CASSKGGGGYTF
TGCGCCAGCAGCAAGGGAGGGGGTGGCTACACCTTC
>TRBV7-3|once|TRBD1|TRBJ2-2
CASSHRGQNTGELFF
TGTGCCAGCAGCCACAGGGGACAGAACACCGGGGAGCTGTTTTTT
>TRBV5-8|NA|NA|TRBJ2-1
CASSRERARFDNEQFF
TGTGCCAGCAGCCGAGAGCGGGCCCGATTTGACAATGAGCAGTTCTTC
>TRBV11-2|once|NA|TRBJ1-3
CASRGGTSENTIYF
TGTGCCAGCAGGGGCGGGACTTCGGAAAACACCATATATTTT
>TRBV20-1|few|NA|TRBJ2-2
CSASPRALAAGELFF
TGCAGTGCTAGTCCCCGGGCCTTGGCAGCAGGGGAGCTGTTTTTT
>TRBV5-4|NA|TRBD2|TRBJ2-3
CASSFSGEDTQYF
TGTGCCAGCAGCTTTAGCGGGGAGGATACGCAGTATTTT
>TRBV2|NA|TRBD1|TRBJ1-2
CASSGGQGTYGYTF
TGTGCCAGCAGTGGTGGACAGGGAACCTATGGCTACACCTTC
>TRBV7-3|NA|NA|TRBJ2-2
CASSVRMSGELFF
TGTGCCAGCAGCGTGAGGATGTCCGGGGAGCTGTTTTTT
>TRBV5-1|NA|TRBD1|TRBJ1-5
CASSLGTGGGFNQPQHF
TGCGCCAGCAGCTTGGGCACAGGGGGCGGTTTCAATCAGCCCCAGCATTTT
>TRBV30|NA|TRBD1|TRBJ2-6
CAWSRLQGPGANVLTF
TGTGCCTGGAGTCGACTACAGGGGCCTGGGGCCAACGTCCTGACTTTC
>TRBV3-1/TRBV3-2|NA|NA|TRBJ1-2
CASSPIVDRGYTF
TGTGCCAGCAGCCCAATTGTTGATAGGGGCTACACCTTC
>TRBV24-1|NA|NA|TRBJ2-1
CATSDPSRRDSTYNEQFF
TGTGCCACCAGTGATCCCTCCCGCCGGGATTCCACCTACAATGAGCAGTTCTTC
>TRBV21-1|NA|NA|TRBJ2-2
CASSLRGGELFF
TGTGCCAGCAGTCTCCGCGGCGGGGAGCTGTTTTTT
>TRBV15|NA|NA|TRBJ2-5
CATSTVSEETQYF
TGTGCCACCAGCACAGTATCAGAAGAGACCCAGTACTTC
>TRBV5-5|NA|NA|TRBJ2-7
CASSWSQGSYEQYF
TGTGCCAGCAGCTGGTCGCAGGGGTCCTACGAGCAGTACTTC
>TRBV25-1|NA|NA|TRBJ1-4
CASSIGVTNEKLFF
TGTGCCAGCAGTATAGGAGTAACTAATGAAAAACTGTTTTTT
>TRBV29-1|NA|TRBD1|TRBJ1-1
CSVDRGLMNTEAFF
TGCAGCGTTGACAGGGGGCTAATGAACACTGAAGCTTTCTTT
>TRBV23-1|NA|NA|TRBJ1-6
CASSQLRRGSPLHF
TGCGCCAGCAGTCAATTGAGGCGCGGTTCACCCCTCCACTTT
>TRBV2|once|NA|TRBJ1-3
CASRRGDNSGNTIYF
TGTGCCAGCAGGCGGGGGGACAACTCTGGAAACACCATATATTTT
>TRBV9|NA|TRBD1|TRBJ2-7
CASSPHMGGTGGAYEQYF
TGTGCCAGCAGCCCCCATATGGGAGGGACAGGGGGGGCCTACGAGCAGTACTTC
>TRBV5-6|NA|TRBD1|TRBJ2-7
CASSAGTGDFSYEQYF
TGTGCCAGCAGCGCGGGGACAGGGGACTTCTCCTACGAGCAGTACTTC
>TRBV14|NA|NA|TRBJ2-1
CASSPLDGGTQFF
TGTGCCAGCAGCCCTCTGGACGGGGGAACGCAGTTCTTC
>TRBV2|NA|NA|TRBJ2-3
CASSEGLPSTDTQYF
TGTGCCAGCAGTGAAGGGCTACCTAGCACAGATACGCAGTATTTT
>TRBV30|NA|TRBD1|TRBJ2-3
CAWSAGQSTDTQYF
TGTGCCTGGAGTGCGGGACAGAGCACAGATACGCAGTATTTT
>TRBV5-1|NA|NA|TRBJ1-1
CASSTLRNTEAFF
TGCGCCAGCAGCACCCTGAGGAACACTGAAGCTTTCTTT
>TRBV2|NA|NA|TRBJ1-5
CASSPANSNQPQHF
TGTGCCAGCAGCCCCGCTAATAGCAATCAGCCCCAGCATTTT
>TRBV6-5|NA|NA|TRBJ1-6
CASSAMNSPLHF
TGTGCCAGCAGCGCCATGAATTCACCCCTCCACTTT
>TRBV4-2|NA|NA|TRBJ1-5
CASSQDLLQPQHF
TGTGCCAGCAGCCAAGATCTCCTTCAGCCCCAGCATTTT
>TRBV28|NA|TRBD1|TRBJ1-3
CASSFPRAGQGLFSSGNTIYF
TGTGCCAGCAGTTTCCCTAGAGCGGGACAGGGGTTGTTTTCCTCTGGAAACACCATATATTTT
>TRBV5-6|NA|NA|TRBJ1-4
CASSPTGSTNEKLFF
TGTGCCAGCAGCCCGACAGGTTCAACTAATGAAAAACTGTTTTTT
>TRBV25-1|once|NA|TRBJ2-7
CASSESDSYEQYF
TGTGCCAGCAGTGAATCTGACAGCTACGAGCAGTACTTC
>TRBV4-2|once|TRBD2|TRBJ2-5
CASSPSGGASQETQYF
TGTGCCAGCAGCCCAAGCGGGGGGGCCTCCCAAGAGACCCAGTACTTC